The T cell receptor (beta chain) under discussion was sequenced for a study of identical twins. From the 5' RACE reads, TCRdb called clonotypes with MiXCR, one entry per CDR3 protein. The table includes 600,000 to 700,000 distinct CDR3 sequences, over 20% detected once. This clonotype was seen a handful of times. This sample was shared with a second study, whose subject was T cells expressing NK-cell markers. That paper notes: Several experiments confined sorting to alpha-beta TCR T cells with an anti-gamma-delta TCR antibody.

The source is a woman younger than 35 in good health. Sequenced: PBMCs.

DNA for the CDR3: TGCAGTGCTAAAACAGGGGGCGTAAGGACTGAGCAGTTCTTC. This encodes CSAKTGGVRTEQFF. The chain combines TRBV20-1 with TRBJ2-1; the match to TRBD1 covers 9 bases. The CDR3 spans 14 residues. Germline V CDR1 and CDR2: DFQATT, SNEGSKA (reference sequence). The V and J ends lost 4 bases and 9 bases, in that order; junction bases with no gene match: 10.